The T cell receptor (beta chain) described here comes from a study of cytomegalovirus exposure and HLA in healthy donors. V was pared by 6 bases and J by 3 bases, with 6 bases of the junction left unmatched. This CDR3 region has 17 residues. Per the germline V gene, CDR1 is LGHNT and CDR2 is FRNRAP. Use of 60 Vbeta and 13 Jbeta primers characterized the PCR. Produced via immunoSEQ multiplex PCR; TCRdb's table is partial and in-frame only. This table has approximately 160,000 clones, about four fifths appearing once. This sequence originates from a man in his late teens or twenties in good health and CMV-seronegative. Sample: PBMCs. V and J are TRBV12-5 and TRBJ2-2; 14 positions agree with TRBD2. CDR3 region: CASGARLAGGDTGELFF. For the CDR3, the DNA is TGTGCTAGTGGCGCTCGACTAGCGGGAGGGGACACCGGGGAGCTGTTTTTT.